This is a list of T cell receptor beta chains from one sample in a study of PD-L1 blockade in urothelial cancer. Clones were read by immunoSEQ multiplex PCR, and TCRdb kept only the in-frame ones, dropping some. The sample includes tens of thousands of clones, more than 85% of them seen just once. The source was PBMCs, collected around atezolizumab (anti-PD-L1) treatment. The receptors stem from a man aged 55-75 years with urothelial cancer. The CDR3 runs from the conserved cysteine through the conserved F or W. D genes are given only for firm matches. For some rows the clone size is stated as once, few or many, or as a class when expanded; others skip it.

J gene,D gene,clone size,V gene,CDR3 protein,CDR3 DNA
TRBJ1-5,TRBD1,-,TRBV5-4,CASSQGTDSNQPQHF,TGTGCCAGCAGCCAGGGGACAGATAGCAATCAGCCCCAGCATTTT
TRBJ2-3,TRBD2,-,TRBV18,CASSMNSGGTDTQYF,TGTGCCAGCTCCATGAACAGCGGGGGCACAGATACGCAGTATTTT
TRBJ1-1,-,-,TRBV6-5,CASSYAESGPFF,TGTGCCAGCAGTTACGCAGAGTCTGGGCCTTTCTTT
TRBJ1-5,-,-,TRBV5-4,CASSLAGVGGNQPQHF,TGTGCCAGCAGCTTGGCAGGGGTTGGGGGCAATCAGCCCCAGCATTTT
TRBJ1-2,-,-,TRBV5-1,CASSLGQNYGYTF,TGCGCCAGCAGCTTGGGGCAGAACTATGGCTACACCTTC
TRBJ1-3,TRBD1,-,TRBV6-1,CASLITGGDTIYF,TGTGCCAGCCTCATTACAGGGGGAGACACCATATATTTT
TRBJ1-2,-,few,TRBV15,CATSRIREGSGGYTF,TGTGCCACCAGCAGAATACGGGAGGGGTCGGGCGGCTACACCTTC
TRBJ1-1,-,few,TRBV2,CASVQGGDTEAFF,TGTGCCAGCGTACAAGGGGGGGACACTGAAGCTTTCTTT
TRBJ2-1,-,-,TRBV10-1,CASSSGPNQGEQFF,TGCGCCAGCAGTTCCGGACCCAATCAGGGTGAGCAGTTCTTC
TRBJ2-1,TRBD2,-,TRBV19,CASRRRLAGGMYNEQFF,TGTGCCAGTAGGCGGCGACTAGCGGGAGGGATGTACAATGAGCAGTTCTTC
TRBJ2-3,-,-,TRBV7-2,CASSSTGDTQYF,TGTGCCAGCAGCTCCACGGGAGATACGCAGTATTTT
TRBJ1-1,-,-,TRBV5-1,CASSLGAANTEAFF,TGCGCCAGCAGCTTGGGGGCAGCGAACACTGAAGCTTTCTTT
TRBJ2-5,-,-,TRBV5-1,CASSLTRWETQYF,TGCGCCAGCAGCTTGACCAGGTGGGAGACCCAGTACTTC
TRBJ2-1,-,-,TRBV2,CATPTSSLYNEQFF,TGTGCCACCCCCACATCCTCGCTCTACAATGAGCAGTTCTTC
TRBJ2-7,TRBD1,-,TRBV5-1,CASSVGQGTEEQYF,TGCGCCAGCAGCGTAGGACAGGGAACGGAAGAGCAGTACTTC
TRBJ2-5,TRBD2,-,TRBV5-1,CASSLEGTSGDQETQYF,TGCGCCAGCAGCTTGGAGGGGACTAGCGGGGACCAAGAGACCCAGTACTTC
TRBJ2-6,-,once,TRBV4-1,CASSQDMWSSGANVLTF,TGCGCCAGCAGCCAAGATATGTGGAGTAGTGGGGCCAACGTCCTGACTTTC
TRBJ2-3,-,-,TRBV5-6,CASSLQTGGAADTQYF,TGTGCCAGCAGCTTGCAGACGGGGGGCGCCGCAGATACGCAGTATTTT
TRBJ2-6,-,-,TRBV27,CASSTGSGANVLTF,TGTGCCAGCAGTACAGGGTCTGGGGCCAACGTCCTGACTTTC
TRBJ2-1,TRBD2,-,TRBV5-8,CASSASGRYNEQFF,TGTGCCAGCAGCGCTAGCGGCCGCTACAATGAGCAGTTCTTC
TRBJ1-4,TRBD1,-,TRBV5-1,CASSLGYRGQNEKLFF,TGCGCCAGCAGCCTAGGATACAGGGGGCAGAATGAAAAACTGTTTTTT
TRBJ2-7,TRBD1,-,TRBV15,CATSSDRGSYEQYF,TGTGCCACCAGCAGCGACAGGGGATCCTACGAGCAGTACTTC
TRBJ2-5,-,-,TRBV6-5,CASRPTGTKETQYF,TGTGCCAGCAGACCGACGGGTACGAAAGAGACCCAGTACTTC
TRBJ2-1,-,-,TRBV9,CASSVAFVAGISPYSYNEQFF,TGTGCCAGCAGCGTAGCGTTCGTGGCGGGGATTTCCCCCTACTCCTACAATGAGCAGTTCTTC
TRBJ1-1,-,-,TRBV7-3,CASGADRGTEAFF,TGTGCCAGCGGAGCGGATAGAGGTACTGAAGCTTTCTTT
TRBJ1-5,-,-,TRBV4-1,CASSQDYIGGARDQPQHF,TGCGCCAGCAGCCAAGATTACATTGGGGGGGCTAGGGATCAGCCCCAGCATTTT
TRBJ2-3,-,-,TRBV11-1,CASALWESTDTQYF,TGTGCCAGCGCCCTGTGGGAGAGCACAGATACGCAGTATTTT
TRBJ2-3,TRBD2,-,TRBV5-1,CASSLGLAGATDTQYF,TGCGCCAGCAGCTTGGGACTAGCGGGGGCCACAGATACGCAGTATTTT
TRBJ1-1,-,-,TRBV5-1,CASSLGAGNTEAFF,TGCGCCAGCAGCTTGGGGGCAGGGAACACTGAAGCTTTCTTT
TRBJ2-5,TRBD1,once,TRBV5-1,CASSLWDRDQETQYF,TGCGCCAGCAGCTTGTGGGACAGAGACCAAGAGACCCAGTACTTC
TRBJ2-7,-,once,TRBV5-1,CASSLAGRGGLYEQYF,TGCGCCAGCAGCTTGGCCGGGCGGGGTGGCCTGTACGAGCAGTACTTC
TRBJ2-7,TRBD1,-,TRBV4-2,CASSQEGQGSYEQYF,TGTGCCAGCAGCCAAGAGGGACAGGGCTCCTACGAGCAGTACTTC
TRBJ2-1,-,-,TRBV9,CASSVHRADDEQFF,TGTGCCAGCAGCGTGCACAGGGCGGACGATGAGCAGTTCTTC
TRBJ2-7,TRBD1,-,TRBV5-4,CASSLNRGRGEQYF,TGTGCCAGCAGCTTGAACAGGGGTAGGGGCGAGCAGTACTTC
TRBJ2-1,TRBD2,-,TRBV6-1,CASSSGLATRNEQFF,TGTGCCAGCAGTAGTGGACTAGCTACTCGGAATGAGCAGTTCTTC
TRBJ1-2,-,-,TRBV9,CASSGGDKQGYTF,TGTGCCAGCAGCGGTGGTGACAAACAGGGCTACACCTTC
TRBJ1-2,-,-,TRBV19,CASSIGGQFYGYTF,TGTGCCAGTAGTATAGGGGGGCAGTTTTATGGCTACACCTTC
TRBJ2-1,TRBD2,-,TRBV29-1,CSVVSGGHNEQFF,TGCAGCGTTGTATCGGGAGGCCACAATGAGCAGTTCTTC
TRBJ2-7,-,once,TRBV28,CASSTTGTNYEQYF,TGTGCCAGCAGTACCACCGGGACAAACTACGAGCAGTACTTC
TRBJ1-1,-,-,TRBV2,CASGPGGPTEAFF,TGTGCCAGTGGTCCGGGGGGGCCCACTGAAGCTTTCTTT
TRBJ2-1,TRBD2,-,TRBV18,CASSPPGLAPNEQFF,TGTGCCAGCTCACCCCCGGGACTAGCGCCGAATGAGCAGTTCTTC
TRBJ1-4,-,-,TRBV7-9,CASSLEAGPEKLFF,TGTGCCAGCAGCTTAGAGGCAGGGCCTGAAAAACTGTTTTTT
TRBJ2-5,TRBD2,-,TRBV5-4,CASSLVGLAGGETQYF,TGTGCCAGCAGCTTGGTTGGACTAGCGGGAGGAGAGACCCAGTACTTC
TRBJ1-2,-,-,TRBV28,CASSLQTGYGYTF,TGTGCCAGCAGTTTACAAACAGGGTATGGCTACACCTTC
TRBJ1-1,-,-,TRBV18,CASSPGQGNTEAFF,TGTGCCAGCTCACCGGGGCAGGGAAACACTGAAGCTTTCTTT
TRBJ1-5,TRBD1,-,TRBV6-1,CASSVTLTGTGTGQPQHF,TGTGCCAGCAGTGTAACCTTAACCGGGACAGGGACTGGACAGCCCCAGCATTTT
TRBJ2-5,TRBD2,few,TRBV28,CASSTGTSGPQETQYF,TGTGCCAGCAGTACCGGGACTAGCGGGCCTCAAGAGACCCAGTACTTC
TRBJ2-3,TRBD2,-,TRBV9,CASSVVAGGGDTQYF,TGTGCCAGCAGCGTAGTGGCGGGGGGGGGAGATACGCAGTATTTT
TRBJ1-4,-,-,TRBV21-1,CASSKEKTTWFF,TGTGCCAGCAGCAAAGAAAAGACTACCTGGTTTTTT
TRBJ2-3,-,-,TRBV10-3,CAISAAQGRVDTQYF,TGTGCCATCAGTGCAGCGCAGGGCAGGGTAGATACGCAGTATTTT
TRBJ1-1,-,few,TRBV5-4,CASSLEGARGNTEAFF,TGTGCCAGCAGCTTGGAGGGAGCTAGAGGGAACACTGAAGCTTTCTTT
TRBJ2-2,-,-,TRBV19,CASRGTDYTGELFF,TGTGCCAGTCGCGGGACAGATTACACCGGGGAGCTGTTTTTT
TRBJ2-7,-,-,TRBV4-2,CASSQLATYEQYF,TGTGCCAGCAGCCAACTCGCTACCTACGAGCAGTACTTC
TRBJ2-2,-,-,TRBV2,CASRGQTATGELFF,TGTGCCAGCAGGGGCCAGACGGCGACCGGGGAGCTGTTTTTT
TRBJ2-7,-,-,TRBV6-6,CASSTRLGESSYEQYF,TGTGCCAGCAGCACGCGGCTAGGGGAAAGCTCCTACGAGCAGTACTTC